The 3 T cell receptor beta chains below were found in one sample sequenced in a study of T cell repertoires in cytomegalovirus infection. Their antigens are not known. Using its own MiXCR run on the reads, TCRdb lists one record per CDR3 protein. The sample lists hundreds of thousands of distinct CDR3 sequences; around a third were seen once. The sequencing used cultured CD8+ T cells from PBMCs, collected from culture after CMV antigen stimulation. The receptors shown here come from a human donor in good health (CMV status not recorded). Some clones in this sample may be carry-over from other donors' samples.

This clonotype has only a few counts. This chain joins TRBV7-6 and TRBJ1-6; a weak D match, TRBD1 (6 bases). This CDR3 is 15 amino acids long. The ends were cut back, 4 bases at V and 0 bases at J, with 7 bases in the middle. CDR1 SGHVS and CDR2 FNYEAQ come from the germline V gene. CDR3 region: CASSSTGSYNSPLHF. The CDR3, as DNA: TGTGCCAGCAGCTCGACAGGCTCCTATAATTCACCCCTCCACTTT.

This sequence joins TRBV20-1 and TRBJ2-7; D might be TRBD1 (6 bases). CDR3 length: 15 amino acids. The germline CDR1 and CDR2 sequences are DFQATT and SNEGSKA (reference sequence). V was pared by 6 bases and J by 2 bases, with 20 bases between. The DNA of the CDR3 is TGCAGTGCCCCATTGTGGGCCAGGGGAACCTACGAGCAGTACTTC. Amino acids: CSAPLWARGTYEQYF.

This clonotype was seen a handful of times. The rearrangement uses TRBV7-9 and TRBJ1-1, with a weak D call TRBD1 (6 bases). The germline gives CDR1 SEHNR, CDR2 FQNEAQ (reference sequence). V shed 0 bases and J shed 7 bases, with 9 bases lying between them. The CDR3 is 13 residues long. As DNA, the CDR3 is TGTGCCAGCAGCTTAGCCCAGGGGAATGAAGCTTTCTTT. It yields the protein CASSLAQGNEAFF.